This TCR beta chain was retrieved from a study of control samples from healthy donors and cancer patients. Here immunoSEQ multiplex PCR was the method, and the copy in TCRdb shows in-frame clones only, minus some. The table includes fewer than 100,000 clones, around nine tenths detected once. The V end lost 6 bases, the J end lost 3 bases, and 9 bases lay between the germline ends. The CDR3 runs to 13 residues. Germline CDR1 SEHNR, CDR2 FQNEAQ (reference sequence). The receptor was derived from a woman aged 45-65 years in good health. The chain carries TRBV7-9 and TRBJ1-5; D gene ambiguous. The source material was blood. CDR3: CASSPKNNQPQHF. The CDR3 DNA is TGTGCCAGCAGTCCAAAGAACAATCAGCCCCAGCATTTT.